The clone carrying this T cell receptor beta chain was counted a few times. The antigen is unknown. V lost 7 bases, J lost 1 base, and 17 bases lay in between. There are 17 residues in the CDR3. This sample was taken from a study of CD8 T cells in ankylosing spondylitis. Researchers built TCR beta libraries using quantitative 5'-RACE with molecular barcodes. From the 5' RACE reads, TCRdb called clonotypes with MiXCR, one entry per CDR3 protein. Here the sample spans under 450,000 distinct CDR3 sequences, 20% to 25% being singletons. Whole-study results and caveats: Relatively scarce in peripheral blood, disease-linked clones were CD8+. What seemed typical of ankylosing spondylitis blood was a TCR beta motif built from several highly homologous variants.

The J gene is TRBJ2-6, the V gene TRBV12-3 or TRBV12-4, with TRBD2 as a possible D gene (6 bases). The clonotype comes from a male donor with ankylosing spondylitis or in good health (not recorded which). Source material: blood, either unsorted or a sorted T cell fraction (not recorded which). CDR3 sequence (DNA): TGTGCCAGCACCCCCGGGACTGGCCCATCTGGGGCCAACGTCCTGACTTTC. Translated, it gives CASTPGTGPSGANVLTF.